The rows below give T cell receptor beta chains drawn from one sample of a study of cytomegalovirus exposure and HLA in healthy donors. The method was immunoSEQ multiplex PCR; TCRdb's version includes in-frame clones alone and lacks a portion of them. The sample has about 190,000 clones; around 86% are singletons. Sequences were obtained from PBMCs. Receptors originate from a woman in her late teens or twenties in good health and CMV-seronegative. The CDR3 runs from the conserved cysteine through the conserved F or W. D genes are given only for firm matches. A clone size is listed for some rows: how often the clone was seen (once, few, many), or a class if it is expanded.

TRBD2	-	TRBV27	TRBJ2-7	TGTGCCAGCAGTGACGCGGGACTAAGTCTCTACGAGCAGTACTTC	CASSDAGLSLYEQYF
-	once	TRBV6-1	TRBJ1-5	TGTGCCAGCAGGTCGCAGGATCGAAATCAGCCCCAGCATTTT	CASRSQDRNQPQHF
TRBD2	-	TRBV11-3	TRBJ2-7	TGTGCCAGCAGCTCCCCGGGGGGAGAGCAGTACTTC	CASSSPGGEQYF
-	-	TRBV27	TRBJ1-2	TGTGCCAGCAGTCGTGGTGGGGGGACCTATGGCTACACCTTC	CASSRGGGTYGYTF
-	-	TRBV7-9	TRBJ2-7	TGTGCCAGCAGCTCTGGAGCAGGTACAGGGAACTACGAGCAGTACTTC	CASSSGAGTGNYEQYF
TRBD1	-	TRBV19	TRBJ2-7	TGTGCCAGTACCCTACAGGGGAGTGACGAGCAGTACTTC	CASTLQGSDEQYF
TRBD2	-	TRBV7-6	TRBJ2-2	TGTGCCAGCACCCGTGTGGCGGGAGGGGTGGTCACCGGGGAGCTGTTTTTT	CASTRVAGGVVTGELFF
-	-	TRBV10-3	TRBJ2-1	TGTGCCACCGAACAGGGAACCTACAATGAGCAGTTCTTC	CATEQGTYNEQFF
TRBD1	-	TRBV5-4	TRBJ2-1	TGTGCCAGCACCGCGGACAGGAGCTCCTACAATGAGCAGTTCTTC	CASTADRSSYNEQFF
-	-	TRBV19	TRBJ2-1	TGTGCCAGTAGCGGACAGGGAGGGTACAATGAGCAGTTCTTC	CASSGQGGYNEQFF
-	-	TRBV18	TRBJ1-4	TGTGCCAGCTCTCAGGGTGCAACTAATGAAAAACTGTTTTTT	CASSQGATNEKLFF
-	-	TRBV28	TRBJ2-7	TGTGCCAGCAGTTTACAGGGTTACTACGAGCAGTACTTC	CASSLQGYYEQYF
TRBD1	-	TRBV7-2	TRBJ1-1	TGTGCCAGCAGCCCAGGGGGCATGAACACTGAAGCTTTCTTT	CASSPGGMNTEAFF
-	-	TRBV11-2	TRBJ1-1	TGTGCCAGCAGCTTGACAGGAGACACTGAAGCTTTCTTT	CASSLTGDTEAFF
TRBD1	-	TRBV27	TRBJ1-5	TGTGCCAGCAGTTTAGAGACAGGGTTTCAGCCCCAGCATTTT	CASSLETGFQPQHF
TRBD1	-	TRBV10-2	TRBJ1-2	TGCGCCAGCAGTGAGGTGCTGAGTTCAGGGGGCGATGGCTACACCTTC	CASSEVLSSGGDGYTF
TRBD1	once	TRBV6-5	TRBJ1-4	TGTGCCAGCAGTTACACAGGGGATCTGGAAAAACTGTTTTTT	CASSYTGDLEKLFF
TRBD2	-	TRBV6-1	TRBJ2-1	TGTGCCAGCAGTGCTTGGACTAGCTCCTACAATGAGCAGTTCTTC	CASSAWTSSYNEQFF
-	-	TRBV9	TRBJ2-5	TGTGCCAGCAGCCTGGGGACTCAAGAGACCCAGTACTTC	CASSLGTQETQYF
-	-	TRBV14	TRBJ2-7	TGTGCCAGCAGCCCCAGGGGTGAGGGAGCGCACGAGCAGTACTTC	CASSPRGEGAHEQYF
-	-	TRBV18	TRBJ2-7	TGTGCCAGCTCACCACGAGAGCTCGATGTGGAGCAGTACTTC	CASSPRELDVEQYF
TRBD1	-	TRBV19	TRBJ2-3	TGTGCCAGTAGTCCCCACCCGACAGGGGCGGGTCTCGATACGCAGTATTTT	CASSPHPTGAGLDTQYF
TRBD1	-	TRBV18	TRBJ1-1	TGTGCCAGCTCACCACTTGGGACAGGGGCGGCTGAAGCTTTCTTT	CASSPLGTGAAEAFF
-	-	TRBV6-1	TRBJ2-2	TGTGCCAGCAGTGAAACTCTTCGGACCGGGGAGCTGTTTTTT	CASSETLRTGELFF
-	-	TRBV7-9	TRBJ2-1	TGTTCCAGCAGCTTAGCTTCCGATGAGCAGTTCTTC	CSSSLASDEQFF
-	-	TRBV6-5	TRBJ2-7	TGTGCCAGCAGTTACTCACTGGAAGGGGAACACGAGCAGTACTTC	CASSYSLEGEHEQYF
TRBD1	-	TRBV27	TRBJ2-7	TGTGCCAGCAGTTTGATGGGACAGAACTACGAGCAGTACTTC	CASSLMGQNYEQYF
TRBD2	-	TRBV6-5	TRBJ2-3	TGTGCCAGCGCACGGGGACTAGCGGAAGATACGCAGTATTTT	CASARGLAEDTQYF
TRBD1	few	TRBV5-1	TRBJ1-1	TGCGCCAGCAGCATCGGGACAGGTTATAACACTGAAGCTTTCTTT	CASSIGTGYNTEAFF
-	-	TRBV5-1	TRBJ1-6	TGCGCCAGCAGCTTGGGAGGGAGTAGCTCCTATAATTCACCCCTCCACTTT	CASSLGGSSSYNSPLHF
-	-	TRBV25-1	TRBJ1-2	TGTGCCAGCAGTGTCGGCAGCGATTACAACTATGGCTACACCTTC	CASSVGSDYNYGYTF
-	-	TRBV18	TRBJ1-1	TGTGCCAGCTCACCACCCGGGACACGGAACACTGAAGCTTTCTTT	CASSPPGTRNTEAFF
-	once	TRBV10-2	TRBJ1-6	TGCGCCAGCAGTGAACAGAGCTCCTATAATTCACCCCTCCACTTT	CASSEQSSYNSPLHF
-	few	TRBV19	TRBJ1-2	TGTGCCAGTAGTAGTGGTGGCAGGGGATTCTATGGCTACACCTTC	CASSSGGRGFYGYTF
-	-	TRBV27	TRBJ1-1	TGTGCCAGCAGCTTTAACGGAGGGGAAGCTTTCTTT	CASSFNGGEAFF
TRBD1	-	TRBV29-1	TRBJ2-7	TGCAGCGTTTTCGGACAGGGGTACTACGAGCAGTACTTC	CSVFGQGYYEQYF
-	-	TRBV6-1	TRBJ2-3	TGTGCCAGCAGTACAGGGTTTCCAGATACGCAGTATTTT	CASSTGFPDTQYF
TRBD2	-	TRBV6-1	TRBJ2-5	TGTGCCAGCAGTCCGACTAGCGGGGGGCAAGAGACCCAGTACTTC	CASSPTSGGQETQYF
TRBD2	once	TRBV7-8	TRBJ2-1	TGTGCCAGCAGCCACTCGGGACTAGCGGGGCTCAATGAGCAGTTCTTC	CASSHSGLAGLNEQFF
TRBD2	few	TRBV29-1	TRBJ2-3	TGCAGCGTTGACGTCGGGGGGGAAGATACGCAGTATTTT	CSVDVGGEDTQYF
TRBD2	-	TRBV7-9	TRBJ2-2	TGTGCCAGCAGCTTATTAGAAGGGAGGGCCTCTGGGGAGCTGTTTTTT	CASSLLEGRASGELFF
-	few	TRBV6-5	TRBJ2-7	TGTGCCAGCAGCGCAGGGGCCAACTCCTACGAGCAGTACTTC	CASSAGANSYEQYF
TRBD2	-	TRBV10-3	TRBJ2-5	TGTGCCTCTCGGCGGGAGGGAGAGACCCAGTACTTC	CASRREGETQYF
-	-	TRBV19	TRBJ1-1	TGTGCCAGTGGGCAAGCTGAAGCTTTCTTT	CASGQAEAFF
TRBD2	-	TRBV28	TRBJ2-7	TGTGCCAGCGGGGATAGCGGGAGGGCCCGGGGGCAGTACTTC	CASGDSGRARGQYF
TRBD1	-	TRBV9	TRBJ1-4	TGTGCCAGCAGCCCAGGACAGGCAACTAATGAAAAACTGTTTTTT	CASSPGQATNEKLFF
TRBD1	-	TRBV11-2	TRBJ2-1	TGTGCCAGCAGACCCCGGGACAGCTCCTACAATGAGCAGTTCTTC	CASRPRDSSYNEQFF
-	-	TRBV6-1	TRBJ2-5	TGTGCCAGCAGTGAAGGGGGGCGCAACCAAGAGACCCAGTACTTC	CASSEGGRNQETQYF
TRBD1	once	TRBV6-4	TRBJ1-2	TGTGCCAGCAGTGACCTGCCTAGGGGGACAGGAGGCGGCTACACCTTC	CASSDLPRGTGGGYTF